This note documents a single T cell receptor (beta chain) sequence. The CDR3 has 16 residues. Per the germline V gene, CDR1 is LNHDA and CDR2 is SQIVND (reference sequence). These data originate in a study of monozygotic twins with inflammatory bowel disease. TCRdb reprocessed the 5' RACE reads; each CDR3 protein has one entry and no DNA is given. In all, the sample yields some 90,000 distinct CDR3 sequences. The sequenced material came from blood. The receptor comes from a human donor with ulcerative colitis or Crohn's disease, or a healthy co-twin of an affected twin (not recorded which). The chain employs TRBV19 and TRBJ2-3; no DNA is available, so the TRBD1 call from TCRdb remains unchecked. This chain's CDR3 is CASSMGTGGDPDTQYF.